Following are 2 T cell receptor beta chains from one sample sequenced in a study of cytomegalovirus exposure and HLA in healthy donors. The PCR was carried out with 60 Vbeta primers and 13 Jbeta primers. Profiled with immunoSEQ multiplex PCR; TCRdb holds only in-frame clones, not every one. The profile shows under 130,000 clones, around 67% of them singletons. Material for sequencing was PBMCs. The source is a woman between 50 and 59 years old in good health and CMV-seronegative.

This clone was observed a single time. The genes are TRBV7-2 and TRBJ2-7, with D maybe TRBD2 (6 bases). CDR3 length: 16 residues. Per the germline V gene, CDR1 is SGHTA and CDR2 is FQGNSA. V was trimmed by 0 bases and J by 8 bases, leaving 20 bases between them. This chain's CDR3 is CASSLASGVASLKQYF. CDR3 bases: TGTGCCAGCAGCTTAGCTTCGGGAGTCGCGTCCTTAAAGCAGTACTTC.

The CDR3, as DNA: TGCGCCAGCAGCTTAGGACAGGGGAGGAACTATGGCTACACCTTC. Encoded protein: CASSLGQGRNYGYTF. The rearrangement joins TRBV5-1 to TRBJ1-2; 9 bases fit TRBD1. Germline loops: CDR1 SGHRS, CDR2 YFSETQ. There are 15 residues in the CDR3. V was pared by 2 bases and J by 2 bases, with 4 bases of the junction left unmatched.